Following are 10 T cell receptor beta chains from one sample sequenced in a study of blood T cell repertoires in COVID-19. Method: immunoSEQ multiplex PCR; TCRdb's copy keeps in-frame clones and lacks some. Of more than 350,000 clones listed, 80% to 90% are singletons. The sequencing input was PBMCs or T cells enriched from blood (not recorded which). All receptors derive from a man aged 18-30 years who had recovered from COVID-19.

The V and J genes are TRBV14 and TRBJ1-2; D gene ambiguous. The CDR3 has 14 residues. CDR1 is SGHDN, CDR2 FVKESK, per germline. Between the trimmed V and J ends, which lost 3 bases and 2 bases, there was a span of 10 bases. The chain's CDR3 is CASSHDLQNYGYTF. CDR3 DNA: TGTGCCAGCAGCCACGACCTACAGAACTATGGCTACACCTTC.

This clone was observed a single time. The chain employs TRBV25-1 and TRBJ2-7; tentative D call: TRBD2 (6 bases). The V gene's germline CDR1 is MGHDK and CDR2 SYGVNS. The CDR3 is made up of 13 amino acids. V lost 7 bases, J lost 5 bases, and 15 bases lay in between. CDR3 coding DNA: TGTGCCAGCAAGGGGCCCGGGGGTAACGAGCAGTACTTC. It is translated as CASKGPGGNEQYF.

This clone came up once. The chain employs TRBV5-1 and TRBJ1-3, with D possibly matching TRBD1 (6 bases). In germline, CDR1 is SGHRS, CDR2 YFSETQ. This CDR3 is 13 amino acids long. V lost 1 base to trimming and J lost 5 bases, with 7 bases between them. The CDR3: CASSLQGRNTIYF. The CDR3 DNA sequence: TGCGCCAGCAGCTTGCAGGGGAGAAACACCATATATTTT.

The chain is built from TRBV7-2 and TRBJ2-2, with 7 bases aligning to TRBD2. The CDR3 covers 13 residues. Germline V CDR1 and CDR2: SGHTA, FQGNSA. J lost 9 bases, V lost 3 bases, and 4 bases had no gene match. CDR3 bases: TGTGCCAGCAGCTTCGCGGGAGCGCGGGAGCTGTTTTTT. Translation gives CASSFAGARELFF.

This clone occurred once. The CDR3 DNA follows: TGTGCCAGCAGCCTCCGGGACAGGGGGAATTCACCCCTCCACTTT. Its translation: CASSLRDRGNSPLHF. This rearrangement joins TRBV13 to TRBJ1-6; TRBD1 agrees at 11 bases. Trimming removed 5 bases from V and 7 bases from J; junction bases left unmatched: 4. This CDR3 comprises 15 residues. Germline values: CDR1 PRHDT, CDR2 FYEKMQ (reference sequence).

The V and J genes are TRBV5-4 and TRBJ2-7; TRBD1 is a possible D gene (6 bases). CDR3 size: 13 residues. V shed 0 bases and J shed 4 bases, with 8 bases lying between them. Looked up from germline, CDR1 is SGHNT and CDR2 is YYREEE (reference sequence). CDR3 sequence (DNA): TGTGCCAGCAGCTTGGCCCAGGGGTACGAGCAGTACTTC. Translation: CASSLAQGYEQYF.

The chain has TRBV6-5 and TRBJ2-7, with D tentatively TRBD1 (6 bases). The germline V gene has CDR1 MNHEY and CDR2 SVGAGI. Trimming removed 6 bases from V and 2 bases from J, with 14 bases in between. The CDR3 runs 14 residues. The CDR3 reads CASRVGAGTYEQYF. CDR3 DNA: TGTGCCAGCAGGGTGGGGGCCGGAACCTACGAGCAGTACTTC.

The chain is built from TRBV7-2 and TRBJ2-1, with D perhaps matching TRBD2 (5 bases). The CDR3 is 13 residues long. Deletions cut 5 bases from V and 4 bases from J, with 9 bases between. Germline CDR1 is SGHTA and CDR2 is FQGNSA. The CDR3 DNA reads TGTGCCAGCAGCGAGGGAACTTACAATGAGCAGTTCTTC. As protein: CASSEGTYNEQFF.

The chain carries TRBV7-9 and TRBJ2-7; 14 nucleotides align to TRBD2. After removal of 0 bases from V and 3 bases from J, the junction contained 7 bases not matched to a gene. The germline CDR1 and CDR2 sequences are SEHNR and FQNEAQ (reference sequence). CDR3 length: 18 amino acids. The chain's CDR3 is CASSLAWGLAGANYEQYF. The CDR3, as DNA: TGTGCCAGCAGCTTAGCCTGGGGACTAGCGGGGGCCAACTACGAGCAGTACTTC.

The V call is TRBV10-3, the J call TRBJ2-1; TRBD2 is a possible D gene (6 bases). Trimming cost V 3 bases and J 6 bases, with 18 bases left between them. CDR3 length: 16 amino acids. CDR1 and CDR2 (germline): ENHRY, SYGVKD. CDR3 DNA: TGTGCCATCAGTGAATCTCGGGGGAGACTTTCCAATGAGCAGTTCTTC. Its protein product is CAISESRGRLSNEQFF.